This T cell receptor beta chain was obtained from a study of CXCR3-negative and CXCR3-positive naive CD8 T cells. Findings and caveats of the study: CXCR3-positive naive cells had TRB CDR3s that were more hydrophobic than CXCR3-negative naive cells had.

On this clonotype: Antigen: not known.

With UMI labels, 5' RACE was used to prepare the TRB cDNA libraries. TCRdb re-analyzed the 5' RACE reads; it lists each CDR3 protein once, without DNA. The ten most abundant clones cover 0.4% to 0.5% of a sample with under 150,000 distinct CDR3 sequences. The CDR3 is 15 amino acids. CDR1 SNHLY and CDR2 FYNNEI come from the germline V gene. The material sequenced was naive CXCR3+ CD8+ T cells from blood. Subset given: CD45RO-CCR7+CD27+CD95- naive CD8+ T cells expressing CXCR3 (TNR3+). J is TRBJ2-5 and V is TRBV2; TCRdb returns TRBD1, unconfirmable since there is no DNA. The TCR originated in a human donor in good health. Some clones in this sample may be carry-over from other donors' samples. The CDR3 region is CASSEGAGRQETQYF.